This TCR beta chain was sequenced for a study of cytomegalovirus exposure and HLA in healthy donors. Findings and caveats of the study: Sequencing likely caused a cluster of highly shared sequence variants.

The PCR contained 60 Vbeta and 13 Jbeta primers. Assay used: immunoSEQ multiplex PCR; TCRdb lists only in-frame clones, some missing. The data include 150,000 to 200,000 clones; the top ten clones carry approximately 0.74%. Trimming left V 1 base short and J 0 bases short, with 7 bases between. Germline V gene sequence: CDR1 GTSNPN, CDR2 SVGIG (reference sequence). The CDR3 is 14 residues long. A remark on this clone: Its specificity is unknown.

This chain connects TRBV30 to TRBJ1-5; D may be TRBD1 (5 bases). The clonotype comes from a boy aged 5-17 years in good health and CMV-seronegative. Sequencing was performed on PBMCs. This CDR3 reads CAWSGQSSNQPQHF. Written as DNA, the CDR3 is TGTGCCTGGAGTGGACAGAGTAGCAATCAGCCCCAGCATTTT.